This T cell receptor (beta chain) is drawn from a study of shared clonotypes between healthy human individuals. CD45RO-negative, CCR7-selected cells formed the naive CD8 fraction, which excluded terminally differentiated effector memory CD45RA+ cells. Details on this clone: The antigen is unknown.

Overall study results and limits: Clonotype sharing across several donors was observed for roughly 5% of naive CD4 clonotypes. An anticipated effect of sequencing depth on clonotype sharing among donors was recognized.

Per the germline V gene, CDR1 is SGHTS and CDR2 is YDEGEE. The V gene end was trimmed by 1 base and the J gene end by 4 bases; junction bases not matched to a gene: 8. This CDR3 has 15 residues. The protocol was immunoSEQ multiplex PCR, while the TCRdb copy is restricted to in-frame clones and leaves out a portion. This table holds fewer than 850,000 clones, just over 95% found once. J is TRBJ2-7 and V is TRBV5-8; 7 bases fit TRBD2. This clonotype originated in a man aged 25 to 45 in good health. The sample comprised naive CD8+ T cells sorted from blood. Written as DNA, the CDR3 is TGTGCCAGCAGCTTGCTAGCGGAGACCTCTTACGAGCAGTACTTC. The encoded protein is CASSLLAETSYEQYF.